Listed below are T cell receptor beta chains from one sample, sequenced in a study of beta chain features in type 1 diabetes. Only in-frame clones appear in the TCRdb table, and some are missing; sequencing was by immunoSEQ multiplex PCR. Of 300,000 to 450,000 clones listed, roughly 13% are singletons. The specimen was naive CD4+ T cells from blood. All receptors come from a man aged 18 to 29 in good health. Each CDR3 is given with its conserved first and last residue. Each record gives: clone size, CDR3 length, J gene, V gene, D gene, CDR3 protein, CDR3 DNA. The D gene is left open where the match is weak. Clone size is given for some rows only: seen once, a few or many times, or a class if the clone is expanded.

size: NA; length: 13; J: TRBJ1-1; V: TRBV6-6; D: TRBD1; CDR3: CASSYPTGDEAFF; DNA: TGTGCCAGCAGTTACCCTACAGGGGACGAAGCTTTCTTT
size: NA; length: 13; J: TRBJ2-7; V: TRBV28; D: NA; CDR3: CASSLDEPYEQYF; DNA: TGTGCCAGCAGTTTAGATGAGCCCTACGAGCAGTACTTC
size: NA; length: 15; J: TRBJ2-7; V: TRBV18; D: TRBD1; CDR3: CASSPRDRALDEQYF; DNA: TGTGCCAGCTCACCCCGGGACAGGGCTTTGGACGAGCAGTACTTC
size: few; length: 15; J: TRBJ2-5; V: TRBV7-3; D: TRBD2; CDR3: CASSSGTSGKETQYF; DNA: TGTGCCAGCAGCTCGGGGACTAGCGGGAAAGAGACCCAGTACTTC
size: few; length: 15; J: TRBJ1-3; V: TRBV7-9; D: NA; CDR3: CATRPPGLSGNTIYF; DNA: TGTGCCACCCGGCCGCCAGGCCTCTCTGGAAACACCATATATTTT
size: few; length: 13; J: TRBJ1-2; V: TRBV5-8; D: NA; CDR3: CASSFGSSGGYTF; DNA: TGTGCCAGCAGCTTCGGAAGCTCAGGTGGCTACACCTTC
size: NA; length: 17; J: TRBJ2-1; V: TRBV13; D: TRBD2; CDR3: CASSPGTSGSSLNEQFF; DNA: TGTGCCAGCAGCCCAGGGACTAGCGGGAGTTCCCTCAATGAGCAGTTCTTC
size: NA; length: 16; J: TRBJ2-2; V: TRBV4-2; D: TRBD1; CDR3: CASSPGQFVNTGELFF; DNA: TGTGCCAGCAGCCCGGGACAGTTTGTAAACACCGGGGAGCTGTTTTTT
size: NA; length: 12; J: TRBJ2-7; V: TRBV30; D: NA; CDR3: CACLQGGSARYF; DNA: TGTGCCTGTCTCCAGGGGGGATCAGCGCGGTACTTC
size: NA; length: 13; J: TRBJ2-7; V: TRBV10-3; D: NA; CDR3: CASSYSGNYEQYF; DNA: TGTGCCAGCAGTTACTCCGGGAACTACGAGCAGTACTTC
size: NA; length: 15; J: TRBJ1-4; V: TRBV18; D: NA; CDR3: CASSLGPTGGEKLFF; DNA: TGTGCCAGCTCACTTGGACCAACCGGAGGGGAAAAACTGTTTTTT
size: NA; length: 14; J: TRBJ2-2; V: TRBV7-2; D: NA; CDR3: CASSLLWNTGELFF; DNA: TGTGCCAGCAGCTTACTCTGGAACACCGGGGAGCTGTTTTTT
size: NA; length: 15; J: TRBJ1-5; V: TRBV7-2; D: TRBD1; CDR3: CASSSWDRGGQPQHF; DNA: TGTGCCAGCAGCTCGTGGGACAGGGGAGGTCAGCCCCAGCATTTT
size: few; length: 15; J: TRBJ1-1; V: TRBV9; D: TRBD1; CDR3: CASSGRTGRNTEAFF; DNA: TGTGCCAGCAGCGGCCGGACAGGGAGGAACACTGAAGCTTTCTTT
size: NA; length: 17; J: TRBJ2-5; V: TRBV21-1; D: NA; CDR3: CASSKAGIGALQETQYF; DNA: TGTGCCAGCAGCAAAGCGGGGATAGGGGCTCTCCAAGAGACCCAGTACTTC
size: few; length: 13; J: TRBJ2-2; V: TRBV30; D: NA; CDR3: CAGRDINTGELFF; DNA: TGTGCCGGACGGGACATAAACACCGGGGAGCTGTTTTTT
size: NA; length: 13; J: TRBJ2-3; V: TRBV7-9; D: NA; CDR3: CASRTGPTDTQYF; DNA: TGTGCCAGCAGAACAGGGCCCACAGATACGCAGTATTTT
size: few; length: 15; J: TRBJ2-1; V: TRBV9; D: TRBD2; CDR3: CASSVSGAPYNEQFF; DNA: TGTGCCAGCAGCGTGAGCGGGGCTCCTTACAATGAGCAGTTCTTC
size: NA; length: 16; J: TRBJ1-6; V: TRBV18; D: NA; CDR3: CASSPIGISYNSPLHF; DNA: TGTGCCAGCTCACCGATCGGTATCTCCTATAATTCACCCCTCCACTTT
size: few; length: 13; J: TRBJ1-2; V: TRBV30; D: NA; CDR3: CAWSVQLYYGYTF; DNA: TGTGCCTGGAGTGTACAGTTATACTATGGCTACACCTTC
size: few; length: 16; J: TRBJ1-1; V: TRBV5-1; D: NA; CDR3: CASSLVADTMNTEAFF; DNA: TGCGCCAGCAGCTTGGTAGCAGATACGATGAACACTGAAGCTTTCTTT
size: NA; length: 16; J: TRBJ2-3; V: TRBV30; D: NA; CDR3: CAWNRRRTGYTDTQYF; DNA: TGTGCCTGGAACCGCCGGAGGACTGGATACACAGATACGCAGTATTTT
size: few; length: 14; J: TRBJ2-2; V: TRBV7-9; D: TRBD1; CDR3: CASSRTGKAGELFF; DNA: TGTGCCAGCAGCCGGACAGGGAAAGCCGGGGAGCTGTTTTTT
size: NA; length: 14; J: TRBJ2-2; V: TRBV28; D: NA; CDR3: CASSRGGFTGELFF; DNA: TGTGCCAGCAGCCGCGGAGGGTTCACCGGGGAGCTGTTTTTT
size: NA; length: 16; J: TRBJ1-1; V: TRBV30; D: NA; CDR3: CAWCREWGNMNTEAFF; DNA: TGTGCCTGGTGCAGGGAATGGGGCAACATGAACACTGAAGCTTTCTTT
size: few; length: 14; J: TRBJ1-1; V: TRBV6-1; D: TRBD1; CDR3: CASSSGTGNTEAFF; DNA: TGTGCCAGCAGTTCTGGGACAGGTAACACTGAAGCTTTCTTT
size: few; length: 15; J: TRBJ2-1; V: TRBV7-8; D: NA; CDR3: CASTKRGGRKREQFF; DNA: TGTGCCAGCACCAAAAGGGGCGGTAGGAAGCGTGAGCAGTTCTTC
size: few; length: 13; J: TRBJ2-5; V: TRBV12-5; D: NA; CDR3: CASGLDIQETQYF; DNA: TGTGCTAGTGGTTTGGACATACAAGAGACCCAGTACTTC
size: NA; length: 14; J: TRBJ2-5; V: TRBV5-1; D: TRBD2; CDR3: CASGALLAEETQYF; DNA: TGCGCCAGCGGGGCCCTTCTAGCGGAAGAGACCCAGTACTTC
size: NA; length: 15; J: TRBJ1-3; V: TRBV5-4; D: NA; CDR3: CASSQQGLSGNTIYF; DNA: TGTGCCAGCAGCCAACAGGGCCTCTCTGGAAACACCATATATTTT
size: NA; length: 14; J: TRBJ2-5; V: TRBV28; D: NA; CDR3: CASSPSDSRETQYF; DNA: TGTGCCAGCAGCCCTTCCGACAGCCGGGAGACCCAGTACTTC
size: NA; length: 13; J: TRBJ2-5; V: TRBV5-4; D: TRBD1; CDR3: CASSLWTGETQYF; DNA: TGTGCCAGCAGCCTATGGACAGGGGAGACCCAGTACTTC
size: NA; length: 13; J: TRBJ1-2; V: TRBV30; D: TRBD1; CDR3: CAWTAGGNYGYTF; DNA: TGTGCCTGGACTGCAGGGGGTAACTATGGCTACACCTTC
size: NA; length: 16; J: TRBJ2-7; V: TRBV5-1; D: TRBD2; CDR3: CASSPAGGLSGNEQYF; DNA: TGCGCCAGCAGCCCAGCGGGAGGGCTTAGTGGGAACGAGCAGTACTTC
size: few; length: 16; J: TRBJ2-7; V: TRBV11-1; D: TRBD1; CDR3: CASSLTTIDRAHEQYF; DNA: TGTGCCAGCAGCTTAACTACCATAGACAGGGCCCACGAGCAGTACTTC
size: few; length: 13; J: TRBJ1-1; V: TRBV30; D: NA; CDR3: CAWSRGITTEAFF; DNA: TGTGCCTGGAGTAGAGGGATTACCACTGAAGCTTTCTTT
size: few; length: 15; J: TRBJ2-3; V: TRBV11-1; D: NA; CDR3: CASSSRIASTDTQYF; DNA: TGTGCCAGCAGCTCAAGGATAGCGAGCACAGATACGCAGTATTTT